This entry describes one TCR beta chain. Antigen unknown. The CDR3 has 15 residues. Per the germline V gene, CDR1 is MNHEY and CDR2 is SMNVEV (reference sequence). V shed 3 bases, J shed 0 bases, and the junction held 5 bases outside the gene matches. Time point here: blood 4 weeks post-SBRT, at nephrectomy. As to treatment: 15 Gy SBRT to primary tumor, nephrectomy 4 weeks later. Blood was sampled at baseline, 2 weeks and 4 weeks after SBRT. TCRdb keeps only in-frame clones here, not all; method: immunoSEQ multiplex PCR. The sample comprises some 150,000 clones, 70% to 90% of which are singletons, and less than 20% rests with the top ten. The sample comes from a study of radiation and T cells in renal cell carcinoma. Study-wide results and caveats: From baseline, blood top tumor clonotypes peaked at 2 weeks post-radiation.

This sequence joins TRBV27 and TRBJ2-7; 7 bases match TRBD2. The receptor was derived from a woman in her 50s with renal cell carcinoma. The material was blood, obtained from a patient whose treatment included radiotherapy and nephrectomy. The CDR3 DNA sequence: TGTGCCAGCAGTTTCCGGGACTACCACTCCTACGAGCAGTACTTC. It yields the protein CASSFRDYHSYEQYF.